Each of the 28 T cell receptor beta chains below was sequenced from the same sample in a study of T cells in Graves' hyperthyroidism and ophthalmopathy. Researchers amplified the TCR beta CDR3 regions from RNA transcripts. In the first-round RT-PCR of the TCR CDR3, the HTBI primer set was used. TCRdb itself ran the multiplex PCR reads through MiXCR, one entry per CDR3 protein. The table records 480,000 or so distinct CDR3 sequences, about 45% of them present only once. Sequencing input: peripheral blood or thyroid tissue (not recorded which). The source is an adult woman with Graves' disease, either hyperthyroidism or ophthalmopathy (not recorded which).

A few counts support this clonotype. The V call is TRBV27, the J call TRBJ1-5; D not resolved. V lost 2 bases and J 0 bases, leaving 8 bases between the germline ends. Germline CDR1 and CDR2: MNHEY and SMNVEV (reference sequence). This CDR3 comprises 15 residues. CDR3 nucleotide sequence: TGTGCCAGCAGTTTAGATCGGTTTAGCAATCAGCCCCAGCATTTT. This translates into CASSLDRFSNQPQHF.

The gene calls are TRBV11-2 and TRBJ2-7; D not certain. CDR3 length: 16 residues. CDR1 and CDR2 from the germline V gene are SGHAT and FQNNGV. The V end was cut by 2 bases, the J end by 5 bases, with 19 bases between. CDR3 loop: CASSLSSPIVGDEQYF. CDR3 bases: TGTGCCAGCAGCTTATCCTCCCCAATTGTGGGCGACGAGCAGTACTTC.

This clonotype was seen a handful of times. The V gene is TRBV20-1, the J gene TRBJ2-7; D is uncertain. There are 12 residues in the CDR3. Trimming left V 5 bases short and J 5 bases short, with 13 bases between. CDR1 is DFQATT and CDR2 is SNEGSKA in the germline V gene (reference sequence). The CDR3 spells CSAAGVGNEQYF. In nucleotides, the CDR3 is TGCAGTGCTGCCGGAGTTGGGAACGAGCAGTACTTC.

This clonotype was seen many times. The junction and the germline gene differ at one end; a read error may be behind it. V is TRBV4-1 and J is TRBJ1-3; 7 nucleotides align to TRBD1. The CDR3 totals 13 residues. The germline V gene encodes CDR1 MGHRA and CDR2 YSYEKL. CDR3 sequence reads: CASSQTRGNTIYF. The CDR3 bases are TGTGCCAGCAGCCAAACCAGGGGGAACACCATATATTTT.

This clonotype came up once. This chain joins TRBV5-1 and TRBJ2-7; 11 nucleotides line up with TRBD1. V dropped 4 bases and J dropped 1; count of bases not matched to a gene: 4. Per the germline V gene, CDR1 is SGHRS and CDR2 is YFSETQ. The CDR3 extends over 15 amino acids. CDR3 loop: CASSQDRGLSYEQYF. The CDR3 DNA follows: TGCGCCAGCAGCCAGGACAGGGGGCTTTCCTACGAGCAGTACTTC.

This clonotype showed up just a few times. The rearrangement joins TRBV20-1 to TRBJ1-6, with D perhaps matching TRBD1 (5 bases). This CDR3 has 13 residues. Germline V gene data show CDR1 as DFQATT and CDR2 as SNEGSKA (reference sequence). V lost 3 bases to trimming and J lost 8 bases, with 11 bases between them. As DNA, the CDR3 is TGCAGTGCTAGTGGTCAGGGTTATTCACCCCTCCACTTT. It specifies CSASGQGYSPLHF.

A word on this clonotype: The CDR3 ends on some other residue instead of the conserved phenylalanine or tryptophan, so this is likely a read error. The DNA is left out, because the CDR3 cannot be placed on it with certainty; the CDR3 is given as TCRdb lists it. The chain combines TRBV10-3 with TRBJ1-5; TRBD1 is taken as the D call from the table, unchecked against the DNA. Counting both end residues, the CDR3 totals 8 amino acids. Germline V gene lookup returns CDR1 ENHRY and CDR2 SYGVKD. The CDR3 region is CAISGSDR.

At least ten counts were recorded for this clonotype. CDR3 bases: TGCAGTGCTAGAGCACAGGGGGGTGGCTACACCTTC. Protein sequence: CSARAQGGGYTF. The chain is built from TRBV20-1 and TRBJ1-2, with 8 nucleotides matching TRBD1. Germline V lookup: CDR1 DFQATT, CDR2 SNEGSKA (reference sequence). With 1 base clipped from V and 7 bases from J, the junction kept 2 bases outside the gene matches. The CDR3 consists of 12 residues.

This chain's CDR3 is CASSDEGATDTQYF. CDR3 DNA: TGTGCCAGCAGTGATGAAGGGGCGACAGATACGCAGTATTTT. The chain is built from TRBV2 and TRBJ2-3, with TRBD1 as a possible D gene (5 bases). Trimming pared 3 bases from V and 3 bases from J, leaving 10 bases between. Germline CDR1 SNHLY, CDR2 FYNNEI. This CDR3 has 14 amino acids. Drawing the rest from reference TRBV2 and TRBJ2-3, the complete variable domain is EPEVTQTPSHQVTQMGQEVILRCVPISNHLYFYWYRQILGQKVEFLVSFYNNEISEKSEIFDDQFSVERPDGSNFTLKIRSTKLEDSAMYFCASSDEGATDTQYFGPGTRLTVL.

About this clonotype itself: A much larger clone differs by one base, so this may be a read error. CDR3 region: CAIPNRSGYTF. DNA of the CDR3: TGTGCCATCCCTAACCGGTCTGGCTACACCTTC. V is TRBV10-3 and J is TRBJ1-2, with unresolved D. Trimming shortened V by 8 bases and J by 7 bases, and 11 bases separated the two germline ends. The CDR3 is 11 amino acids. Germline V gene sequence: CDR1 ENHRY, CDR2 SYGVKD.

The chain joins TRBV4-2 to TRBJ2-7; 7 bases agree with TRBD2. The trim removed 2 bases at V and 2 bases at J, leaving 6 bases unmatched. CDR3 length equals 15 residues. Germline CDR1 reads LGHNA; CDR2 reads YNFKEQ. The CDR3 region is CASSQHAGATYEQYF. CDR3 bases: TGTGCCAGCAGCCAACACGCGGGAGCGACCTACGAGCAGTACTTC.

This chain uses TRBV10-3 with TRBJ1-1, with TRBD1 matching 7 bases. The CDR3 loop spans 15 amino acids. Germline trimming cut 1 base from V and 1 base from J; bases unmatched to any gene: 3. Germline CDR1 and CDR2: ENHRY and SYGVKD. CDR3 amino acids: CAISEYGDRNTEAFF. The CDR3 coding sequence is TGTGCCATCAGTGAGTATGGGGACAGGAACACTGAAGCTTTCTTT.

V usage is TRBV20-1 and J usage is TRBJ1-3; weak D call: TRBD1 (5 bases). The CDR3 is made up of 13 amino acids. Germline V gene lookup returns CDR1 DFQATT and CDR2 SNEGSKA (reference sequence). Deletions cut 6 bases from V and 5 bases from J, with 14 bases between. The CDR3 reads CSAQQGVRNTIYF. DNA for the CDR3: TGCAGTGCCCAGCAGGGTGTTCGAAACACCATATATTTT.

CDR3 sequence (DNA): TGTGCCGCAAGGGGTCCGGGAAACACCATATATTTT. Encoded protein: CAARGPGNTIYF. The chain employs TRBV5-4 and TRBJ1-3, with D perhaps TRBD1 (5 bases). The CDR3 has 12 residues. CDR1 is SGHNT, CDR2 YYREEE, per germline (reference sequence). V lost 10 bases to trimming and J lost 4 bases, with 12 bases between them.

This clonotype was seen a single time. The J gene is TRBJ2-7, the V gene TRBV6-6, with D perhaps being TRBD1 or TRBD2 (5 bases each). This CDR3 is built from 15 residues. Trimming pared 5 bases from V and 3 bases from J, leaving 17 bases between. CDR1 is MNHNY, CDR2 SVGAGI, per germline (reference sequence). The CDR3 protein is CASSVVRGPDYEQYF. The CDR3 region has the DNA TGTGCCAGCAGTGTCGTCCGGGGACCAGACTACGAGCAGTACTTC.

V and J are TRBV2 and TRBJ1-1; D perhaps matches TRBD1 (6 bases). The CDR3 is made up of 16 amino acids. The germline V gene encodes CDR1 SNHLY and CDR2 FYNNEI. Deletions cut 4 bases from V and 2 bases from J, with 17 bases between. CDR3 nucleotides: TGTGCCAGCAGTGGGTACCGGGACACATTTAACACTGAAGCTTTCTTT. The encoded protein is CASSGYRDTFNTEAFF.

The gene calls are TRBV20-1 and TRBJ1-2; possible D gene TRBD1, 5 bases. Germline V gene lookup returns CDR1 DFQATT and CDR2 SNEGSKA (reference sequence). V lost 3 bases and J 6 bases, leaving 17 bases between the germline ends. The CDR3 has 14 amino acids. The CDR3 region has the DNA TGCAGTGCTAGGGAGTCCCCCGGGGACGATGGCTACACCTTC. This translates into CSARESPGDDGYTF.

Comment on this clonotype: This may come from a read error, since a much larger clone is one base off. This sequence joins TRBV19 and TRBJ2-7; 9 positions agree with TRBD1. CDR3 length equals 13 residues. CDR1 and CDR2 (germline): LNHDA, SQIVND (reference sequence). CDR3 bases: TGTGCCAGTAGTTTCCGGGACAGGGTCGAGCAGTGCTTC. Translating gives CASSFRDRVEQCF. The full variable domain, with the rest looked up from reference TRBV19 and TRBJ2-7, is DGGITQSPKYLFRKEGQNVTLSCEQNLNHDAMYWYRQDPGQGLRLIYYSQIVNDFQKGDIAEGYSVSREKKESFPLTVTSAQKNPTAFYLCASSFRDRVEQCFGPGTRLTVT.

This clonotype was counted many times. V is TRBV6-5 and J is TRBJ2-6; D ambiguous. V lost 0 bases and J 0 bases, leaving 9 bases between the germline ends. CDR3 length: 17 amino acids. The germline CDR1 and CDR2 sequences are MNHEY and SVGAGI. CDR3 DNA sequence: TGTGCCAGCAGTTACTCGAAGGGTGTCTCTGGGGCCAACGTCCTGACTTTC. This encodes CASSYSKGVSGANVLTF.

J is TRBJ1-2 and V is TRBV10-3; 9 bases match TRBD1. Trimming took 2 bases from V and 0 from J; bases not matched to a gene: 10. The CDR3 runs to 18 residues. The germline CDR1 and CDR2 sequences are ENHRY and SYGVKD. The CDR3: CAISEGQGSKGSNYGYTF. The DNA for the CDR3 is TGTGCCATCAGTGAGGGACAGGGGTCGAAGGGGTCTAACTATGGCTACACCTTC.

This clonotype has more than one count but fewer than ten. This chain uses TRBV10-3 with TRBJ2-2; D remains unclear. The CDR3 length is 14 residues. Trimming pared 3 bases from V and 6 bases from J, leaving 11 bases between. Germline loops: CDR1 ENHRY, CDR2 SYGVKD. The CDR3 region is CAISDGVVAGELFF. The CDR3 bases are TGTGCCATCAGTGATGGGGTCGTTGCCGGGGAGCTGTTTTTT.

Notes on this clonotype: Since the CDR3 does not end with the conserved phenylalanine or tryptophan, this likely comes from a read error. No DNA is shown, since the ends of the CDR3 on it are uncertain; the CDR3 is the one TCRdb lists. CDR3 residues: CTISSRGTLGT. V gene TRBV10-3 combines with J gene TRBJ2-6; TRBD1, the table's D call, lacks a check against the DNA. The CDR3 spans 11 amino acids, including both terminal residues. Germline lookup yields CDR1 ENHRY and CDR2 SYGVKD.

This clonotype occurred many times. The V and J genes are TRBV29-1 and TRBJ2-7; 8 bases match TRBD1. V lost 5 bases, J lost 7 bases, and 13 bases stayed unmatched. CDR3 size: 14 residues. CDR1 is SQVTM, CDR2 ANQGSEA, per germline. CDR3 protein: CSVLRTGPPEEQYF. The DNA of the CDR3 is TGCAGCGTTCTACGGACAGGGCCCCCCGAGGAGCAGTACTTC.

This clonotype was detected ten times or more. The rearrangement links TRBV7-9 to TRBJ1-6; D may be TRBD1 (6 bases). The V and J ends lost 7 bases and 3 bases respectively, with 10 bases between them. The germline V gene encodes CDR1 SEHNR and CDR2 FQNEAQ (reference sequence). The CDR3 runs to 14 residues. DNA for the CDR3: TGTGCCAGCACCAAGGACAGCTATAATTCACCCCTCCACTTT. Its protein is CASTKDSYNSPLHF.

The CDR3 loop reads CSVVLAGITDTQYF. CDR3 nucleotide sequence: TGCAGCGTTGTCCTAGCGGGGATCACAGATACGCAGTATTTT. V and J are TRBV29-1 and TRBJ2-3; 9 bases agree with TRBD2. The CDR3 covers 14 residues. Germline lookup yields CDR1 SQVTM and CDR2 ANQGSEA. With V trimmed by 4 bases and J by 2 bases, 4 bases remained unmatched.

The rearrangement joins TRBV19 to TRBJ1-5; 7 bases agree with TRBD1. Trimming cost V 5 bases and J 10 bases; bases outside gene matches: 14. The germline CDR1 and CDR2 sequences are LNHDA and SQIVND (reference sequence). The CDR3 runs 15 residues. CDR3 nucleotides: TGTGCCAGTAGTGCTCGGGGGACAGCGGTTCACCCCCAGCATTTT. It codes for CASSARGTAVHPQHF.

This chain links TRBV9 with TRBJ1-2; TRBD1 aligns across 8 bases. V lost 3 bases, J lost 2 bases, and 6 bases stayed unmatched. This CDR3 is 15 amino acids long. In germline, CDR1 is SGDLS, CDR2 YYNGEE. The CDR3 sequence is CASSGPGGANYGYTF. The CDR3 region has the DNA TGTGCCAGCAGCGGACCAGGGGGCGCAAACTATGGCTACACCTTC.

In regard to this clonotype: The germline gene is not matched at one end of the junction; a read error may be the cause. J is TRBJ1-6 and V is TRBV25-1; the D is unclear. The CDR3 has 15 amino acids. Germline V gives CDR1 MGHDK, CDR2 SYGVNS. The DNA of the CDR3 is TGTGCCAGCAGTGAATTTGCCCCACAGTATTCACTCCTCCACTTT. Translated: CASSEFAPQYSLLHF.